The source of this T cell receptor beta chain is a study of human T cells and chemical hapten exposure. This CDR3 contains 15 residues. Germline trimming cut 7 bases from V and 1 base from J; bases unmatched to any gene: 12. From germline, CDR1 is SQVTM and CDR2 ANQGSEA. Time point of the sample: patch test 3, about 24 weeks after DPC sensitization. Treatment described: therapeutic diphenylcyclopropenone sensitization with weekly scalp DPC. Extraction of total RNA was performed on unfractionated whole blood. TCRdb re-derived calls from the RACE reads in MiXCR, one entry per CDR3 protein. Seen here are 82,000 or so distinct CDR3 sequences, approximately 12% observed once, and the top ten hold roughly 5.9%.

The chain combines TRBV29-1 with TRBJ2-5; the match to TRBD2 covers 7 bases. The sequenced sample was whole blood, obtained in connection with sensitization to the hapten diphenylcyclopropenone (DPC). This receptor was identified in a woman in her forties or fifties with alopecia areata. Some clones in this sample may be carry-over from other donors' samples. The CDR3, as DNA: TGCAGCGCCATAGTGGGAGGCGGGGGCCAAGAGACCCAGTACTTC. Translated: CSAIVGGGGQETQYF.